The entry below describes one T cell receptor (beta chain). Ages ranged from about 18 to 89 years, with residence in 24 US areas. The sample originates from a study of blood T cell repertoires in COVID-19. Overall study: Some COVID-19 samples were acute and others convalescent; all came from the United States, Italy and Spain.

Authors' processing steps: Estimation of nucleated cell counts was performed using reference gene primer amplification. The repertoire was sequenced with immunoSEQ multiplex PCR; TCRdb's copy has only in-frame clones and lacks some. That table gives V, J and clone size, and the DNA gave D and trimming. The data show around 310,000 clones, nearly 90% seen once. V was cut by 5 bases and J by 2 bases, with 16 bases left in between. The CDR3 extends over 17 amino acids. CDR1 MNHNY and CDR2 SVGAGI come from the germline V gene (reference sequence). The TCR originated in a woman aged 30 to 39 who had recovered from COVID-19. The chain is built from TRBV6-6 and TRBJ1-6; tentative D call: TRBD1 (5 bases). What was sequenced was PBMCs or T cells enriched from blood (not recorded which). The CDR3: CASSPVGESTYNSPLHF. The CDR3 DNA is TGTGCCAGCAGTCCCGTAGGGGAAAGCACCTATAATTCACCCCTCCACTTT.